A single sample is the source of the 4 T cell receptor beta chains below, sequenced in a study of human T cells and chemical hapten exposure. TCRdb re-derived calls from the RACE reads in MiXCR, one entry per CDR3 protein. The sample has more than 95,000 distinct CDR3 sequences, 9.5% to 13% seen once. Time point meaning: patch test 1, 2 weeks after DPC sensitization. Treatment specified: therapeutic diphenylcyclopropenone sensitization with weekly scalp DPC. The specimen was whole blood, collected in connection with sensitization to the hapten diphenylcyclopropenone (DPC). Every receptor here comes from a woman in her forties or fifties with alopecia areata. Some clones in this sample may be carry-over from other donors' samples.

The chain combines TRBV4-1 with TRBJ2-2; D is unclear. From germline, CDR1 is MGHRA and CDR2 YSYEKL. Trimming took off 0 bases at V and 1 base at J, with 3 bases between the two ends. This CDR3 spans 14 amino acids. The CDR3 reads CASSQDMNTGELFF. CDR3 nucleotides: TGCGCCAGCAGCCAAGATATGAACACCGGGGAGCTGTTTTTT.

This clonotype was counted ten times or more. The rearrangement links TRBV29-1 to TRBJ1-3; no clear D gene. CDR1 and CDR2 from the germline V gene are SQVTM and ANQGSEA. The CDR3 contains 14 residues. Trimming pared 5 bases from V and 0 bases from J, leaving 11 bases between. CDR3 sequence: CSVSPGHSGNTIYF. The CDR3 bases are TGCAGCGTTTCGCCCGGTCACTCTGGAAACACCATATATTTT.

J is TRBJ2-7 and V is TRBV7-6, with 9 bases matching TRBD2. The CDR3 sequence is 16 residues long. Per the germline V gene, CDR1 is SGHVS and CDR2 is FNYEAQ. Trimming cost V 4 bases and J 2 bases; bases outside gene matches: 9. For the CDR3, the DNA is TGTGCCAGCAGCTCCTCTAGCGGGAAGAGGCCCTACGAGCAGTACTTC. The encoded protein is CASSSSSGKRPYEQYF.

This clonotype was detected ten times or more. The V and J genes are TRBV18 and TRBJ1-3; D possibly corresponds to TRBD1 (6 bases). The CDR3 has 15 amino acids. Trimming took 2 bases from V and 3 from J, leaving 11 bases between them. Germline V gene lookup returns CDR1 KGHSH and CDR2 LQKENI. CDR3 nucleotide sequence: TGTGCCAGCTCACCAACTTCAGGGGTTGGAAACACCATATATTTT. Protein product: CASSPTSGVGNTIYF.